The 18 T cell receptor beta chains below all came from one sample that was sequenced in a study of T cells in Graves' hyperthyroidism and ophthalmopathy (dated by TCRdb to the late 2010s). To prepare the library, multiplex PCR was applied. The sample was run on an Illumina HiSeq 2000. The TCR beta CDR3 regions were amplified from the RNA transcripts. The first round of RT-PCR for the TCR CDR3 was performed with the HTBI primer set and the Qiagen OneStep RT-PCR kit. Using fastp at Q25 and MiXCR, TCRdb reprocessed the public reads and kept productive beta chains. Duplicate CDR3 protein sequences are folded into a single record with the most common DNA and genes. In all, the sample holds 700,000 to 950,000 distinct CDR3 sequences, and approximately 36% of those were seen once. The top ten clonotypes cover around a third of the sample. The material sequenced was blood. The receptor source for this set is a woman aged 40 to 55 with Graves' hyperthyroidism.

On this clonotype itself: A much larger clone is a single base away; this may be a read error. The CDR3: CASSVGTPCTEAFF. CDR3 coding DNA: TGTGCCAGCAGCGTAGGGACACCCTGCACTGAAGCTTTCTTT. This chain joins TRBV9 and TRBJ1-1, with a tentative D call TRBD1 (5 bases). Germline CDR1 is SGDLS and CDR2 is YYNGEE. V lost 0 bases and J 4 bases, leaving 10 bases between the germline ends. CDR3 length equals 14 residues.

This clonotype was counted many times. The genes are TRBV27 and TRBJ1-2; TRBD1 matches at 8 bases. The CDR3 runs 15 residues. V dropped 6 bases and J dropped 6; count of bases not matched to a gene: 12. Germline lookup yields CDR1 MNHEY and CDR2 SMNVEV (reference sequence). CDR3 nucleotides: TGTGCCAGCAGGGACTTAGGACAGGGTTTAGATGGCTACACCTTC. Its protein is CASRDLGQGLDGYTF.

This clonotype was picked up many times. The CDR3 region is CAKGQDYPFYGYTF. Written as DNA, the CDR3 is TGTGCCAAAGGACAGGACTACCCCTTCTATGGCTACACCTTC. V gene TRBV7-2 combines with J gene TRBJ1-2; 7 bases map to TRBD1. V trimming: 10 bases; J trimming: 4 bases; junction bases outside the gene matches: 12. Germline V gives CDR1 SGHTA, CDR2 FQGNSA. There are 14 residues in the CDR3.

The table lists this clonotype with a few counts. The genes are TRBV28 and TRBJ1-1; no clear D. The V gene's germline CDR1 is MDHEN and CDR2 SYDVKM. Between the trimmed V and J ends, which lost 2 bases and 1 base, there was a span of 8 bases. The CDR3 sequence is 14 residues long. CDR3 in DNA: TGTGCCAGCAGTTTAACAGAGACGAACACTGAAGCTTTCTTT. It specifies CASSLTETNTEAFF.

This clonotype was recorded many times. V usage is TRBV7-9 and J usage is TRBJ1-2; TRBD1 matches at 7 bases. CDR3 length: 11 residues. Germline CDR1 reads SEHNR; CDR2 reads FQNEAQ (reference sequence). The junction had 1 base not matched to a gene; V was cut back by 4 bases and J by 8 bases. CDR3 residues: CASSWTGGYTF. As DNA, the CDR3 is TGTGCCAGCAGCTGGACAGGAGGCTACACCTTC. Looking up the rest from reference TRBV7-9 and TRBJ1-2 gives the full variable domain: DTGVSQNPRHKITKRGQNVTFRCDPISEHNRLYWYRQTLGQGPEFLTYFQNEAQLEKSRLLSDRFSAERPKGSFSTLEIQRTEQGDSAMYLCASSWTGGYTFGSGTRLTVV.

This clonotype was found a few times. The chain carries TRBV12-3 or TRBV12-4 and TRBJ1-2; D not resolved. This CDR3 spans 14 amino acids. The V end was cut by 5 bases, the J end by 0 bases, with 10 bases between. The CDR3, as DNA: TGTGCCAGCAGTCGTTCGACATCTAACTATGGCTACACCTTC. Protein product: CASSRSTSNYGYTF.

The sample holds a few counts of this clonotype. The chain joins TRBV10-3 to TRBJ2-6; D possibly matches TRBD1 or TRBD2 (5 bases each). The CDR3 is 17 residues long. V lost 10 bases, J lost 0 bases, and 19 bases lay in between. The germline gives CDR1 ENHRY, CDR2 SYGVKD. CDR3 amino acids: CASSRGAKSSGANVLTF. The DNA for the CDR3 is TGTGCCAGCAGCAGAGGGGCGAAAAGCTCTGGGGCCAACGTCCTGACTTTC.

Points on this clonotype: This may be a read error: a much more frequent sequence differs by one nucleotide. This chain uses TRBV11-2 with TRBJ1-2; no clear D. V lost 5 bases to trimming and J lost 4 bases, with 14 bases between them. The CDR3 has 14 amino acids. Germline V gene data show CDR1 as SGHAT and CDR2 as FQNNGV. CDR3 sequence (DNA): TGTGCCAGCAGCCCTTTTGCGGGGAGCTATGGCTACACCTTC. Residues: CASSPFAGSYGYTF.

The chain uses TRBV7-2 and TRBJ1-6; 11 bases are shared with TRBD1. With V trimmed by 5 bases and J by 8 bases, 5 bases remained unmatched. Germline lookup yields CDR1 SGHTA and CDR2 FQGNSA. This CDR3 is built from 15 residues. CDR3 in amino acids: CASSDGDRGDSPLHF. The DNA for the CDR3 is TGTGCCAGCAGCGACGGGGACAGGGGGGATTCACCCCTCCACTTT.

CDR3 in DNA: TGTGCCAGTAGTGAGGGACTGCCGCCACAGGAGAACACTGAAGCTTTCTTT. This translates into CASSEGLPPQENTEAFF. V and J are TRBV19 and TRBJ1-1; a possible D gene is TRBD1 (5 bases). V was shortened by 5 bases and J by 1 base, with 20 bases between the two germline ends. The CDR3 length is 17 residues. The V gene's germline CDR1 is LNHDA and CDR2 SQIVND (reference sequence).

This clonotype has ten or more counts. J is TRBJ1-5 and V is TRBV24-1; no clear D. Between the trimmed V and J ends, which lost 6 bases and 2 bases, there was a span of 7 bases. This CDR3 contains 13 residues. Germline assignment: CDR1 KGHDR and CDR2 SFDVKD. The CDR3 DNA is TGTGCCACCAGTAAGAGTGGCAATCAGCCCCAGCATTTT. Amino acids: CATSKSGNQPQHF.

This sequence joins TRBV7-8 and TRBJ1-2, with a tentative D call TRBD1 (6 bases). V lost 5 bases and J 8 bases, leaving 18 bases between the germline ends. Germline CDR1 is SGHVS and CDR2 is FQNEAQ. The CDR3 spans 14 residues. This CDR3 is CASSQVRTVGGYTF. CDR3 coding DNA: TGTGCCAGCAGCCAAGTTCGGACAGTCGGCGGCTACACCTTC.

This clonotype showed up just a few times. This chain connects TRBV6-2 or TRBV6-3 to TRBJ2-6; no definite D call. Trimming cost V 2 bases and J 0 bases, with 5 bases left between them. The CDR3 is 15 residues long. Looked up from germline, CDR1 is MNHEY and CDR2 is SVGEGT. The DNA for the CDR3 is TGTGCCAGCAGTTACAGCGCCTCTGGGGCCAACGTCCTGACTTTC. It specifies CASSYSASGANVLTF.

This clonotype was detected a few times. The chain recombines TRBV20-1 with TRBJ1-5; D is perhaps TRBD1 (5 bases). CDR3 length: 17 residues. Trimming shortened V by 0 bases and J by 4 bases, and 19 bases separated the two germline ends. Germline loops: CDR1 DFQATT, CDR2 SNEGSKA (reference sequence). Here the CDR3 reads CSARDPNQGTRNQPQHF. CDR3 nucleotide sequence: TGCAGTGCTAGAGACCCTAATCAGGGAACCCGAAATCAGCCCCAGCATTTT.

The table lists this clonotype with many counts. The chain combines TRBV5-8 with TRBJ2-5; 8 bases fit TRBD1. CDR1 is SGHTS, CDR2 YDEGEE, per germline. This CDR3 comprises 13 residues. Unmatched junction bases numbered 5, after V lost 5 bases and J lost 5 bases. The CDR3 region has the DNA TGTGCCAGCAGTCTCAGGGGGCTTGAGACCCAGTACTTC. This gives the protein CASSLRGLETQYF.

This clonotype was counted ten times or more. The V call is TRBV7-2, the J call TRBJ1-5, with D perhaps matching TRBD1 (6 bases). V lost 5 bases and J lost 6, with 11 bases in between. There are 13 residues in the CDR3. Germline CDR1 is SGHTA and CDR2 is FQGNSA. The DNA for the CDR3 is TGTGCCAGCAGCCAATACAGGGTTCAGCCCCAGCATTTT. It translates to CASSQYRVQPQHF.

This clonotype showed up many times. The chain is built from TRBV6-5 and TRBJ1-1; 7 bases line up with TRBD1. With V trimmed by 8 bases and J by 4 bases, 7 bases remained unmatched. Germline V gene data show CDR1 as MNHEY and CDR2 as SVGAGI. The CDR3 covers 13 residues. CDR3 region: CASPYTGVTEAFF. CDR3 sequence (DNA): TGTGCCAGCCCGTATACAGGGGTCACTGAAGCTTTCTTT.

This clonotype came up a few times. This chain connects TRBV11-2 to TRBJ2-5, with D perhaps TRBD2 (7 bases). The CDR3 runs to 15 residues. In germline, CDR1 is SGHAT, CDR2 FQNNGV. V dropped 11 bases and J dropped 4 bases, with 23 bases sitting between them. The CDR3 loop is CAWSVLGGGGETQYF. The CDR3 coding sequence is TGTGCCTGGAGTGTATTAGGGGGGGGCGGAGAGACCCAGTACTTC.